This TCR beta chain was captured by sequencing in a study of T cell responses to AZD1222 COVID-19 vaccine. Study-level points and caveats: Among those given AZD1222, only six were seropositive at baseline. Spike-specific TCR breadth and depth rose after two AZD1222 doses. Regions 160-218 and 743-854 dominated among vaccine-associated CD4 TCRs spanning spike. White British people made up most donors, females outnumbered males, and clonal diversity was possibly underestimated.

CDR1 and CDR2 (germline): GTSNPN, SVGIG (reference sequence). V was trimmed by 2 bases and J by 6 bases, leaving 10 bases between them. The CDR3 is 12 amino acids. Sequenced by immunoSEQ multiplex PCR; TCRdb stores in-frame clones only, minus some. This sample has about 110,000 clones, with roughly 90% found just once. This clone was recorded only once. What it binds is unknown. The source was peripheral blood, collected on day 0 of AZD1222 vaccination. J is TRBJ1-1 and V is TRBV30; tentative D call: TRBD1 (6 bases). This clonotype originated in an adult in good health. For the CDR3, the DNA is TGTGCCTGGAGTCAAGGGGGACCTGAAGCTTTCTTT. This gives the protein CAWSQGGPEAFF.